This entry lists 2 T cell receptor beta chains sequenced from one sample in a study of blood T cell repertoires in COVID-19. TCRdb's table, derived via immunoSEQ multiplex PCR, lists solely in-frame clones and lacks some. The sample shows fewer than 300,000 clones, over 75% of them seen only once. Sequenced sample: peripheral blood. The source is a man aged 18 to 29 with active or convalescent COVID-19.

The rearrangement links TRBV13 to TRBJ2-7, with a possible D match to TRBD1 (6 bases). Germline CDR1 PRHDT, CDR2 FYEKMQ (reference sequence). The CDR3 spans 14 residues. V shed 5 bases and J shed 0 bases, with 11 bases lying between them. The CDR3 region has the DNA TGTGCCAGCAGCCGCGACAGGTTCTCCTACGAGCAGTACTTC. Encoded protein: CASSRDRFSYEQYF.

Only a few counts were recorded for this clone. The CDR3 protein is CASSQAPLQGAPGNTIYF. CDR3 bases: TGCGCCAGCAGCCAAGCGCCCTTACAGGGGGCGCCTGGAAACACCATATATTTT. V and J are TRBV4-3 and TRBJ1-3; 9 positions agree with TRBD1. This CDR3 is built from 18 residues. CDR1 is LGHNA, CDR2 YSLEER, per germline. V lost 1 base, J lost 2 bases, and 9 bases stayed unmatched.